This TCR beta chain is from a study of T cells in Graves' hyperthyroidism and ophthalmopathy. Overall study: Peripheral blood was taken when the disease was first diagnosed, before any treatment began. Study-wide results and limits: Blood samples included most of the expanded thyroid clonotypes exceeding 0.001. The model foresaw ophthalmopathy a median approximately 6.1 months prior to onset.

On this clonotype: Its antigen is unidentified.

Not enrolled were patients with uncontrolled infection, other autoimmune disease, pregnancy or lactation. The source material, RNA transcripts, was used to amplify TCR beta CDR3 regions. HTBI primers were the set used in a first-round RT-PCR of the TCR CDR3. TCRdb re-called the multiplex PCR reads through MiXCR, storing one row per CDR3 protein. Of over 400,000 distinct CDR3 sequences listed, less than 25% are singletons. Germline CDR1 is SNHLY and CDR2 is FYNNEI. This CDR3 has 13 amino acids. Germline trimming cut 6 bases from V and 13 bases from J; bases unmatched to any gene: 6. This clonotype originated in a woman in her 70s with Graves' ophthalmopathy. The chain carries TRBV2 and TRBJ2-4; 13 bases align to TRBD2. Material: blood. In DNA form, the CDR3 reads TGTGCCAGCAGCGGACTAGCGGGAGCCTCACAGTACTTC. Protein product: CASSGLAGASQYF.